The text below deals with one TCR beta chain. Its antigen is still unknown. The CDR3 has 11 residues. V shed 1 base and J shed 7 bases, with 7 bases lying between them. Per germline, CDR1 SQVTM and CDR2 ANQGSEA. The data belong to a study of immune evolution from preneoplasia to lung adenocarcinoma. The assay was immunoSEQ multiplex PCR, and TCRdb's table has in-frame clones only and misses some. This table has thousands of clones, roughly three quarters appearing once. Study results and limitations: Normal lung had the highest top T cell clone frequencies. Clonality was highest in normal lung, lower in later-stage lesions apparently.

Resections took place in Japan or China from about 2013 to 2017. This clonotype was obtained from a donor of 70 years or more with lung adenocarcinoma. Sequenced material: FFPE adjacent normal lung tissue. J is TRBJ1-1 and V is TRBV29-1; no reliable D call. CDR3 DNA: TGCAGCGTTGAAGTTGGTGGTGAAGCTTTCTTT. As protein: CSVEVGGEAFF.